The 10 T cell receptor beta chains in this list originate from one sample, sequenced in a study of T cell responses to AZD1222 COVID-19 vaccine (dated by TCRdb to about 2021). Library preparation used the immunoSEQ multiplex PCR assay. The table was pulled from immuneACCESS by TCRdb, which kept in-frame rearrangements only. Such tables lose some clones; where checked, under half of the loss comes from unresolved V genes, and the rest has no known cause. This sample gives 150,000 to 180,000 clones in total; more than 75% of them show up just once. Approximately 9% of the sample rests with the top ten. In the paper's terms, the time point label means: about 28 days (+/-7) after the second vaccine dose. This specimen consisted of peripheral blood, obtained 28 days after the second AZD1222 dose. These receptors were taken from an adult who received the AZD1222 COVID-19 vaccine.

The chain recombines TRBV6-5 with TRBJ1-6; D uncertain. Trimming removed 2 bases at V and 6 bases at J, with 5 bases between. The CDR3 consists of 13 residues. Germline CDR1 reads MNHEY; CDR2 reads SVGAGI. The chain's CDR3 is CASSYSPNSPLHF. The CDR3 DNA reads TGTGCCAGCAGTTACAGTCCTAATTCACCCCTCCACTTT.

This clone showed up just once. The chain has TRBV28 and TRBJ2-1, with 8 bases aligning to TRBD1. Germline loops: CDR1 MDHEN, CDR2 SYDVKM. The CDR3 is 15 amino acids. The junction had 9 bases not matched to a gene; V was cut back by 6 bases and J by 5 bases. The CDR3 nucleotides read TGTGCCAGCAGCCCCCCGGGACAGGTAGACAATGAGCAGTTCTTC. Translating gives CASSPPGQVDNEQFF.

This clone appeared a few times. This rearrangement joins TRBV4-3 to TRBJ1-1, with D hard to call. CDR1 is LGHNA and CDR2 is YSLEER in the germline V gene. This CDR3 comprises 14 residues. With 0 bases removed from V and 1 base from J, the gap between germline ends came to 6 bases. The CDR3 loop reads CASSQDPRNTEAFF. The CDR3 DNA reads as TGCGCCAGCAGCCAAGATCCCAGGAACACTGAAGCTTTCTTT.

This clone showed up just a few times. V is TRBV29-1 and J is TRBJ1-2; D unclear. The CDR3 loop spans 13 amino acids. V was shortened by 4 bases and J by 9 bases, with 18 bases between the two germline ends. Germline V gives CDR1 SQVTM, CDR2 ANQGSEA. DNA of the CDR3: TGCAGCGTTGCTGAAGGAGGGAAACCCAGCTACACCTTC. The encoded protein is CSVAEGGKPSYTF.

The J gene is TRBJ1-1, the V gene TRBV5-5; D not resolved. The CDR3 has 14 residues. Trimming took 1 base from V and 1 from J, leaving 8 bases between them. The germline V gene has CDR1 SGHKS and CDR2 YYEKEE (reference sequence). CDR3 in amino acids: CASSLTVRNTEAFF. The CDR3 DNA reads as TGTGCCAGCAGCTTGACAGTTCGGAACACTGAAGCTTTCTTT.

The rearrangement uses TRBV5-4 and TRBJ2-1; 11 bases fit TRBD1. Looked up from germline, CDR1 is SGHNT and CDR2 is YYREEE (reference sequence). J gave up 3 bases and V 3 bases, and 2 bases lay outside the gene matches. CDR3 size: 15 residues. CDR3 nucleotides: TGTGCCAGCAGCTGGGGGACAGGGGGCTACAATGAGCAGTTCTTC. As protein: CASSWGTGGYNEQFF.

V gene TRBV4-2 combines with J gene TRBJ2-2; possible D gene TRBD1, 5 bases. The V end lost 3 bases, the J end lost 6 bases, and 11 bases lay between the germline ends. CDR1 and CDR2 from the germline V gene are LGHNA and YNFKEQ. The CDR3 length is 14 residues. The CDR3, as DNA: TGTGCCAGCAGCCAGGACATAGTGGCCGGGGAGCTGTTTTTT. It yields the protein CASSQDIVAGELFF.

This sequence joins TRBV24-1 and TRBJ2-3; D possibly corresponds to TRBD2 (6 bases). This CDR3 comprises 14 residues. V was pared by 4 bases and J by 9 bases, with 16 bases between. Germline CDR1 is KGHDR and CDR2 is SFDVKD. The CDR3 sequence: CATSDPGTGGTQYF. In DNA form, the CDR3 reads TGTGCCACCAGTGACCCCGGGACCGGGGGAACGCAGTATTTT.

The chain employs TRBV12-3 or TRBV12-4 and TRBJ2-7, with D unresolved. The CDR3 sequence is 12 residues long. Trimming cost V 2 bases and J 4 bases, with 6 bases left between them. CDR3 nucleotides: TGTGCCAGCAGTTTAAAGGCGTACGAGCAGTACTTC. Its protein product is CASSLKAYEQYF.

CDR3 protein: CASRTGTAIEQYF. The CDR3, as DNA: TGTGCCAGCAGGACCGGGACGGCGATAGAGCAGTACTTC. The chain employs TRBV28 and TRBJ2-7, with D possibly called TRBD1 or TRBD2 (5 bases each). V was clipped by 6 bases and J by 7 bases, with 16 bases between them. CDR1 is MDHEN and CDR2 is SYDVKM in the germline V gene. The CDR3 sequence is 13 residues long.